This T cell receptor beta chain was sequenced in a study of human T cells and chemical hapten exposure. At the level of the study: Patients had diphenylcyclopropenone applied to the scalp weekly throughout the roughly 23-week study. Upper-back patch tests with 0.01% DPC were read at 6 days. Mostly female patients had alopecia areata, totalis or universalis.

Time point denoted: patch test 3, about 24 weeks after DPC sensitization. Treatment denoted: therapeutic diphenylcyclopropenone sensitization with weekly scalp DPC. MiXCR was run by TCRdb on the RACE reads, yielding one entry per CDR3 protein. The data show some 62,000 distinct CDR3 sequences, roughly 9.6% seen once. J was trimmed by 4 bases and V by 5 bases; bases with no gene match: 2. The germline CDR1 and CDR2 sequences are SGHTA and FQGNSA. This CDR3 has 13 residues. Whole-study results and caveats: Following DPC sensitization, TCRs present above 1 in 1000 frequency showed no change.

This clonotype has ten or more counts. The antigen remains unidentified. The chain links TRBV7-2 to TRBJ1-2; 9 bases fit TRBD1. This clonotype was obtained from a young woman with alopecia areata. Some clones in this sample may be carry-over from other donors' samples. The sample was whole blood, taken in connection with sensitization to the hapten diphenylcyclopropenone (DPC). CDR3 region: CASSKTGGYGYTF. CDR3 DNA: TGTGCCAGCAGCAAGACAGGGGGCTATGGCTACACCTTC.